The 24 T cell receptor beta chains below all came from one sample that was sequenced in a study of T cells in Graves' hyperthyroidism and ophthalmopathy. TCR beta CDR3 region amplification was performed from RNA transcripts. First-round RT-PCR targeting the TCR CDR3 was performed with the HTBI primer set. MiXCR was run by TCRdb on the multiplex PCR reads, yielding one entry per CDR3 protein. This table holds about half a million distinct CDR3 sequences, approximately 25% found once. Sequencing was performed on blood. The receptors originated from a woman between 25 and 40 years old with Graves' ophthalmopathy.

This clonotype has at least ten counts. The chain is built from TRBV19 and TRBJ2-6; D is undetermined. The CDR3 runs 15 residues. Germline V gene data show CDR1 as LNHDA and CDR2 as SQIVND (reference sequence). Trimming shortened V by 5 bases and J by 0 bases, and 8 bases separated the two germline ends. In DNA form, the CDR3 reads TGTGCCAGTAGTTTTAAGCTCTCTGGGGCCAACGTCCTGACTTTC. It codes for CASSFKLSGANVLTF.

This clonotype appeared many times. This rearrangement joins TRBV20-1 to TRBJ2-3, with TRBD2 matching over 11 bases. The germline CDR1 and CDR2 sequences are DFQATT and SNEGSKA (reference sequence). V trimming: 4 bases; J trimming: 8 bases; junction bases outside the gene matches: 5. The CDR3 extends over 13 amino acids. The CDR3 bases are TGCAGTGCTACGGGACTAGCGGTTGGTACGCAGTATTTT. Translation gives CSATGLAVGTQYF.

This clonotype was recorded many times. CDR3 DNA: TGTGCCAGCAGCTTATTCGGGAACGGCCCCTACGAGCAGTACTTC. Translation gives CASSLFGNGPYEQYF. V gene TRBV7-2 combines with J gene TRBJ2-7, with D tentatively TRBD2 (5 bases). The CDR3 is made up of 15 amino acids. Between the trimmed V and J ends, which lost 2 bases and 2 bases, there was a span of 13 bases. Per the germline V gene, CDR1 is SGHTA and CDR2 is FQGNSA.

This clonotype was recorded many times. The V gene is TRBV5-1, the J gene TRBJ1-1; no clear D gene. The CDR3 contains 15 residues. Trimming took off 2 bases at V and 3 bases at J, with 14 bases between the two ends. Looked up from germline, CDR1 is SGHRS and CDR2 is YFSETQ. The CDR3 is CASSLKVDRDTEAFF. CDR3 DNA: TGCGCCAGCAGCTTAAAGGTCGATCGGGACACTGAAGCTTTCTTT.

This clonotype was picked up a small number of times. This rearrangement joins TRBV24-1 to TRBJ2-3, with D perhaps matching TRBD1 (6 bases). Trimming shortened V by 7 bases and J by 2 bases, and 12 bases separated the two germline ends. The CDR3 spans 14 residues. Germline CDR1 is KGHDR and CDR2 is SFDVKD. The CDR3 DNA reads as TGTGCCACCAGGGACAGTCTCTCCACAGATACGCAGTATTTT. Protein: CATRDSLSTDTQYF.

The chain is built from TRBV29-1 and TRBJ2-2; 8 positions agree with TRBD1. The CDR3 totals 14 residues. With 6 bases clipped from V and 3 bases from J, the junction kept 6 bases outside the gene matches. CDR1 is SQVTM, CDR2 ANQGSEA, per germline. The CDR3 sequence: CSVVRGPDTGELFF. In nucleotides, the CDR3 is TGCAGCGTGGTCAGGGGGCCGGACACCGGGGAGCTGTTTTTT.

Only a few counts were recorded for this clonotype. CDR3 bases: TGTGCCAGCAGTTCGACGTCACAGAAAAATCAGCCCCAGCATTTT. This codes for CASSSTSQKNQPQHF. The chain couples TRBV12-3 or TRBV12-4 to TRBJ1-5; D is unclear. V was pared by 4 bases and J by 4 bases, with 14 bases between. The CDR3 sequence is 15 residues long.

The V call is TRBV6-1, the J call TRBJ1-5; D is undetermined. The germline V gene encodes CDR1 MNHNS and CDR2 SASEGT. CDR3 size: 13 residues. V lost 6 bases, J lost 5 bases, and 11 bases lay in between. This CDR3 is CASRMSPDQPQHF. The CDR3 region has the DNA TGTGCCAGCAGGATGTCGCCCGATCAGCCCCAGCATTTT.

In this sample, this clonotype turned up a few times. The V and J genes are TRBV28 and TRBJ1-2; TRBD1 matches at 10 bases. Germline V gene sequence: CDR1 MDHEN, CDR2 SYDVKM. This CDR3 has 15 amino acids. The junction had 7 bases not matched to a gene; V was cut back by 4 bases and J by 5 bases. The CDR3 DNA sequence: TGTGCCAGCAGTTCCGGACAGGGGGGTCCGTATGGCTACACCTTC. Protein sequence: CASSSGQGGPYGYTF.

There are a few counts of this clonotype. The chain couples TRBV11-1 to TRBJ2-5; tentatively, D is TRBD2 (6 bases). Looked up from germline, CDR1 is SGHAT and CDR2 is FQDESV (reference sequence). The CDR3 length is 14 residues. V shed 5 bases and J shed 4 bases, with 14 bases lying between them. CDR3 coding DNA: TGTGCCAGCAGCCATCGGAGGGCCGGAGAGACCCAGTACTTC. Its protein product is CASSHRRAGETQYF.

This clonotype was seen many times. V gene TRBV3-1 combines with J gene TRBJ1-1; no clear D. Germline V CDR1 and CDR2: LGHDT, YNNKEL (reference sequence). This CDR3 has 11 amino acids. Trimming took 6 bases from V and 11 from J, leaving 13 bases between them. CDR3 DNA: TGTGCCAGCAGATCAACGGGAATCGCTTTCTTT. It specifies CASRSTGIAFF.

Comments on this clonotype: One end of the junction does not line up with germline, which may come from a read error. The V call is TRBV7-8, the J call TRBJ2-2; possibly TRBD2 for D (5 bases). The CDR3 runs to 15 residues. In germline, CDR1 is SGHVS, CDR2 FQNEAQ. The CDR3 loop reads CASSPWATNTGELVF. The CDR3 DNA sequence: TGTGCCAGCAGCCCGTGGGCCACGAACACCGGGGAGCTGGTTTTT.

This clonotype was recorded at least ten times. The rearrangement joins TRBV7-2 to TRBJ1-2, with D tentatively TRBD1 (5 bases). The CDR3 length is 16 residues. Between the trimmed V and J ends, which lost 3 bases and 4 bases, there was a span of 18 bases. Germline CDR1 and CDR2: SGHTA and FQGNSA. Here the CDR3 DNA reads TGTGCCAGCAGCTTTCCGGCGGGGACGGGAATCTATGGCTACACCTTC. It translates to CASSFPAGTGIYGYTF.

The sample holds many counts of this clonotype. This chain links TRBV28 with TRBJ1-2, with 7 bases identical to TRBD1. Germline CDR1 is MDHEN and CDR2 is SYDVKM. The CDR3 covers 15 residues. Unmatched junction bases numbered 5, after V lost 4 bases and J lost 0 bases. The CDR3 sequence is CASSSTGVANYGYTF. The CDR3 region has the DNA TGTGCCAGCAGTTCAACAGGGGTGGCTAACTATGGCTACACCTTC.

J is TRBJ1-2 and V is TRBV12-3 or TRBV12-4; no reliable D call. Trimming removed 6 bases at V and 6 bases at J, with 11 bases between. This CDR3 has 12 residues. CDR3 in amino acids: CASSWTIDGYTF. DNA of the CDR3: TGTGCCAGCAGCTGGACGATAGATGGCTACACCTTC.

This clonotype was picked up many times. The genes are TRBV6-2 or TRBV6-3 and TRBJ1-5, with TRBD1 as a possible D gene (6 bases). CDR3 length equals 14 residues. CDR1 MNHEY and CDR2 SVGEGT come from the germline V gene. Trimming left V 6 bases short and J 4 bases short, with 13 bases between. CDR3 in DNA: TGTGCCAGCAGCTACGAAGACAGGAATCAGCCCCAGCATTTT. Translated: CASSYEDRNQPQHF.

This clonotype was seen ten or more times. The chain couples TRBV11-1 to TRBJ1-1; no clear D gene. The length of the CDR3 is 13 residues. CDR1 SGHAT and CDR2 FQDESV come from the germline V gene (reference sequence). V lost 5 bases and J lost 0, with 7 bases in between. CDR3 residues: CASSGLMNTEAFF. The CDR3, as DNA: TGTGCCAGCAGCGGACTCATGAACACTGAAGCTTTCTTT. Based on the CDR3 plus reference TRBV11-1 and TRBJ1-1, the full variable domain is EAEVAQSPRYKITEKSQAVAFWCDPISGHATLYWYRQILGQGPELLVQFQDESVVDDSQLPKDRFSAERLKGVDSTLKIQPAELGDSAMYLCASSGLMNTEAFFGQGTRLTVV.

This clonotype was counted a few times. The chain recombines TRBV30 with TRBJ1-2, with a weak D call TRBD1 (6 bases). The CDR3 has 12 residues. Germline V gene lookup returns CDR1 GTSNPN and CDR2 SVGIG (reference sequence). The V gene lost 1 base and the J gene lost 5 bases, with 8 bases spanning the gap. The CDR3 DNA sequence: TGTGCCTGGAGTGGGGGGCGGTATGGCTACACCTTC. Its translation is CAWSGGRYGYTF.

This rearrangement joins TRBV6-5 to TRBJ1-1, with D hard to call. V lost 4 bases and J lost 0, with 12 bases in between. The CDR3 spans 15 residues. Looked up from germline, CDR1 is MNHEY and CDR2 is SVGAGI. CDR3 sequence (DNA): TGTGCCAGCAGTTCGGACGTACTCATGAACACTGAAGCTTTCTTT. This codes for CASSSDVLMNTEAFF.

The CDR3 spells CASGLGRTVHSGNTIYF. The CDR3 bases are TGTGCTAGTGGTTTGGGACGGACGGTACACTCTGGAAACACCATATATTTT. The V gene is TRBV12-5, the J gene TRBJ1-3; D gene uncertain. Trimming took 1 base from V and 0 from J, leaving 13 bases between them. Germline CDR1 is LGHNT and CDR2 is FRNRAP. The CDR3 is 17 residues long.

This clonotype was observed a handful of times. The V gene is TRBV28, the J gene TRBJ1-1; D remains ambiguous. Germline V gene data show CDR1 as MDHEN and CDR2 as SYDVKM. Trimming left V 2 bases short and J 6 bases short, with 10 bases between. The CDR3 sequence is 13 residues long. CDR3 protein: CASSLGQEAEAFF. The CDR3 region has the DNA TGTGCCAGCAGTTTAGGCCAAGAGGCTGAAGCTTTCTTT.

The chain carries TRBV20-1 and TRBJ2-7, with 7 bases aligning to TRBD2. Germline loops: CDR1 DFQATT, CDR2 SNEGSKA (reference sequence). CDR3 length: 13 residues. J was trimmed by 6 bases and V by 5 bases; bases with no gene match: 10. CDR3 DNA: TGCAGTGCTTCAAAACCGGGGACTACCGAGCAGTACTTC. This encodes CSASKPGTTEQYF.

This clonotype was detected a few times. The gene calls are TRBV18 and TRBJ2-7, with D possibly TRBD1 on 5 matching bases. V was pared by 3 bases and J by 0 bases, with 9 bases between. Germline V gives CDR1 KGHSH, CDR2 LQKENI. CDR3 length equals 14 residues. The CDR3 reads CASSPGPPSYEQYF. In nucleotides, the CDR3 is TGTGCCAGCTCACCGGGGCCGCCCTCCTACGAGCAGTACTTC.

This clonotype was counted ten times or more. The genes are TRBV6-1 and TRBJ2-7; TRBD2 matches 8 bases. J was trimmed by 2 bases and V by 8 bases; bases with no gene match: 8. CDR1 and CDR2 from the germline V gene are MNHNS and SASEGT. There are 14 residues in the CDR3. CDR3 bases: TGTGCCAGCGCCTCGACTAGCGACCCCTACGAGCAGTACTTC. Translation gives CASASTSDPYEQYF.